The clone carrying this TCR beta chain was found a few times. As yet, its antigen is unknown. The V end was cut by 2 bases, the J end by 4 bases, with 14 bases between. The CDR3 sequence is 15 residues long. CDR1 KGHSH and CDR2 LQKENI come from the germline V gene. Repertoires were generated with immunoSEQ multiplex PCR, while TCRdb's copy carries only in-frame clones and drops some. Here the sample spans 140,000 to 150,000 clones, approximately 85% being singletons. The data belong to a study of T cell responses to AZD1222 COVID-19 vaccine. Study overall: Combined were second doses at about 4 or about 12 weeks. The study's findings and limits: The reported proportion of spike-specific TCRs targeting unmutated variant regions was nearly half. Donors skewed white British and female; clonal diversity was possibly underestimated.

This TCR derives from an adult in good health. The specimen comprised peripheral blood, sampled on day 0 of AZD1222 vaccination. The chain links TRBV18 to TRBJ1-1; perhaps TRBD1 as D (5 bases). CDR3 nucleotides: TGTGCCAGCTCACCAGGCCGAGCCGGGGGCACTGAAGCTTTCTTT. This codes for CASSPGRAGGTEAFF. Variable domain in full (rest from reference TRBV18 and TRBJ1-1): NAGVMQNPRHLVRRRGQEARLRCSPMKGHSHVYWYRQLPEEGLKFMVYLQKENIIDESGMPKERFSAEFPKEGPSILRIQQVVRGDSAAYFCASSPGRAGGTEAFFGQGTRLTVV.